This T cell receptor beta chain was recovered during a study of blood T cell repertoires in COVID-19. Across the study: T cells, B-cell-depleted T cells, or PBMCs provided the cDNA or gDNA that served as material.

With 7 bases clipped from V and 2 bases from J, the junction kept 7 bases outside the gene matches. The CDR3 is made up of 15 amino acids. Looked up from germline, CDR1 is MNHEY and CDR2 is SVGAGI. Assay used: immunoSEQ multiplex PCR; TCRdb lists only in-frame clones, some missing. The repertoire holds almost 500,000 clones, with 70% to 90% as singletons. All enrollees were about 18 to 89 years old and from approximately 24 US areas. Clinical history as reported by participants underpinned cohort assignment. Among Cohort 3 donors, those recovered had two negative PCRs, clearance, or symptom resolution.

The chain links TRBV6-5 to TRBJ1-5; 8 bases map to TRBD1. The receptor comes from a woman aged 55-75 years who had recovered from COVID-19. Sequenced material: PBMCs or T cells enriched from blood (not recorded which). The CDR3 sequence: CASTPTGVGNQPQHF. The DNA for the CDR3 is TGTGCCAGCACCCCGACAGGGGTTGGCAATCAGCCCCAGCATTTT.